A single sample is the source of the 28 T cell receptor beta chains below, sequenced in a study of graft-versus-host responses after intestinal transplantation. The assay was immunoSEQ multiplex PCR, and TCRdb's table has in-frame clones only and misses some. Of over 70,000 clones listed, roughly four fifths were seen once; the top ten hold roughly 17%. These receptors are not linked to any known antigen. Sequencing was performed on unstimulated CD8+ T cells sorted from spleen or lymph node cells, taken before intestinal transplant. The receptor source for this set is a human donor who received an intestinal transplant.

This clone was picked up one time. CDR3: CASSEGGGEETQYF. CDR3 nucleotides: TGTGCCAGCAGCGAGGGGGGGGGCGAGGAGACCCAGTACTTC. This sequence joins TRBV2 and TRBJ2-5; D is perhaps TRBD2 (7 bases). The CDR3 sequence is 14 residues long. Between the trimmed V and J ends, which lost 6 bases and 5 bases, there was a span of 16 bases. Germline V CDR1 and CDR2: SNHLY, FYNNEI. Supplemented by reference TRBV2 and TRBJ2-5, the full variable domain reads EPEVTQTPSHQVTQMGQEVILRCVPISNHLYFYWYRQILGQKVEFLVSFYNNEISEKSEIFDDQFSVERPDGSNFTLKIRSTKLEDSAMYFCASSEGGGEETQYFGPGTRLLVL.

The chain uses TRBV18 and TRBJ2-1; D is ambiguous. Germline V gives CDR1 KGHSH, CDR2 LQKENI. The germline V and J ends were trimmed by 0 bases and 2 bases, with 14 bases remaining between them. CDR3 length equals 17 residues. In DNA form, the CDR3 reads TGTGCCAGCTCACCACCGGGCCCCACGGCTGCCTACAATGAGCAGTTCTTC. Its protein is CASSPPGPTAAYNEQFF.

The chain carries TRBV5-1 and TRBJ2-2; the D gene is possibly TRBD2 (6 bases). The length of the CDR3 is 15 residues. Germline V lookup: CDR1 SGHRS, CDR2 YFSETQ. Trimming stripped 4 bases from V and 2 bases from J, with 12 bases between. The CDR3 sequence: CASSPRGINTGELFF. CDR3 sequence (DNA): TGCGCCAGCAGCCCCCGGGGGATTAACACCGGGGAGCTGTTTTTT.

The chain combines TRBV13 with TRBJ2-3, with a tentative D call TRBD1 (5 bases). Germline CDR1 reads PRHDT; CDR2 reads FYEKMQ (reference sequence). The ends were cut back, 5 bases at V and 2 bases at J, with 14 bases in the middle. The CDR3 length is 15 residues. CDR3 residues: CASSGARLTTDTQYF. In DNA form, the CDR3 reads TGTGCCAGCAGCGGGGCACGACTCACCACAGATACGCAGTATTTT. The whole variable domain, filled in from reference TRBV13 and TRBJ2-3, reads AAGVIQSPRHLIKEKRETATLKCYPIPRHDTVYWYQQGPGQDPQFLISFYEKMQSDKGSIPDRFSAQQFSDYHSELNMSSLELGDSALYFCASSGARLTTDTQYFGPGTRLTVL.

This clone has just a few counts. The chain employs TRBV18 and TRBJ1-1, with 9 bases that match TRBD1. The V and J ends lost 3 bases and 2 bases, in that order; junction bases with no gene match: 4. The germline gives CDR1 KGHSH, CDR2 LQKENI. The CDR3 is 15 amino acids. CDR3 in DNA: TGTGCCAGCTCACCGCCGACAGGGGGTAACACTGAAGCTTTCTTT. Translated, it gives CASSPPTGGNTEAFF.

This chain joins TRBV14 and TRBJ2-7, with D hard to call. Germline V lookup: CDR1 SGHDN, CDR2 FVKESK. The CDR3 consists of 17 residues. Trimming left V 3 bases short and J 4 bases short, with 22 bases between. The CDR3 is CASSHPNSRGFFYEQYF. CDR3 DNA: TGTGCCAGCAGCCACCCGAACTCCCGCGGATTCTTTTACGAGCAGTACTTC.

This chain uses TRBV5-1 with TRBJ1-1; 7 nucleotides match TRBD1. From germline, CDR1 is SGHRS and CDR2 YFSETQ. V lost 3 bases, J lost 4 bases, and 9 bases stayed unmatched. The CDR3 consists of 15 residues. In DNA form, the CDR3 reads TGCGCCAGCAGCTCACCAGGGGGGCTGGGCACTGAAGCTTTCTTT. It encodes CASSSPGGLGTEAFF.

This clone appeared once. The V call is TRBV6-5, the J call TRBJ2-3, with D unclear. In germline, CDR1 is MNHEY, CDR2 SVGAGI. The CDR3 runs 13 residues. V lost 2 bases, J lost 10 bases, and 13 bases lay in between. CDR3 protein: CASSYRPQWAQYF. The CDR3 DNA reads TGTGCCAGCAGTTACCGGCCCCAATGGGCGCAGTATTTT.

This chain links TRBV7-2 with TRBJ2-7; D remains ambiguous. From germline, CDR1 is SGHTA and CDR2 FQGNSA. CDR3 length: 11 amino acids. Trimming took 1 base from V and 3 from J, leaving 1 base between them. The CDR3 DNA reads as TGTGCCAGCAGCTTAGACTACGAGCAGTACTTC. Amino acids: CASSLDYEQYF.

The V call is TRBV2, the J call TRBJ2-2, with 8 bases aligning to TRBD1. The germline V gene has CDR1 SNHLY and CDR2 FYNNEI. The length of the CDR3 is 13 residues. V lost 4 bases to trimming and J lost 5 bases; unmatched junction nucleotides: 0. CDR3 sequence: CASSGTGTGELFF. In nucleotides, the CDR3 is TGTGCCAGCAGTGGGACAGGGACCGGGGAGCTGTTTTTT.

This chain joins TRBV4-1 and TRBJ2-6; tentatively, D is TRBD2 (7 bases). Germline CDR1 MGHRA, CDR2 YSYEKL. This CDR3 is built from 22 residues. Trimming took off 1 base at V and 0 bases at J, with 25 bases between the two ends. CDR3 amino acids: CASSQVLRAGEGIRSGANVLTF. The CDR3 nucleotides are TGCGCCAGCAGCCAAGTCCTGCGGGCAGGGGAGGGTATACGCTCTGGGGCCAACGTCCTGACTTTC.

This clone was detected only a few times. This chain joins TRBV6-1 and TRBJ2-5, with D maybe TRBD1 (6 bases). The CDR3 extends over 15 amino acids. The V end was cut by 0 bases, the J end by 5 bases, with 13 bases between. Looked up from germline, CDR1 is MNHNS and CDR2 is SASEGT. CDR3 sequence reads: CASSEAAYGGETQYF. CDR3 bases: TGTGCCAGCAGTGAAGCTGCCTATGGGGGCGAGACCCAGTACTTC.

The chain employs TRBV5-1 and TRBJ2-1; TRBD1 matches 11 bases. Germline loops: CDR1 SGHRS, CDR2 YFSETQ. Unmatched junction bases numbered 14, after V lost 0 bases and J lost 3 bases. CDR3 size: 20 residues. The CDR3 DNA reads TGCGCCAGCAGCTTGGGCCCAGCTGAGGGACAGGGGGGCTACTACAATGAGCAGTTCTTC. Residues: CASSLGPAEGQGGYYNEQFF. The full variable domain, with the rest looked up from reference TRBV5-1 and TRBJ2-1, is KAGVTQTPRYLIKTRGQQVTLSCSPISGHRSVSWYQQTPGQGLQFLFEYFSETQRNKGNFPGRFSGRQFSNSRSEMNVSTLELGDSALYLCASSLGPAEGQGGYYNEQFFGPGTRLTVL.

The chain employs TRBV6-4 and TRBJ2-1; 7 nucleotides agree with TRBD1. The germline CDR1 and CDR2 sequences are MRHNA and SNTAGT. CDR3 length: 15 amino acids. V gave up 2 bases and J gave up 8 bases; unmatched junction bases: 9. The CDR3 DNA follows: TGTGCCAGCAGTGACCCAAGGACAGGCTTAGATGAGCAGTTCTTC. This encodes CASSDPRTGLDEQFF.

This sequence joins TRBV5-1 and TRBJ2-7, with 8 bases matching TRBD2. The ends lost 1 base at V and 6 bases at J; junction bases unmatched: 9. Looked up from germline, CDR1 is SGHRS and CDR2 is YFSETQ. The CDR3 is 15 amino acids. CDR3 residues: CASSLLPGGAPEQYF. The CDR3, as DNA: TGCGCCAGCAGCTTGCTGCCGGGAGGGGCCCCCGAGCAGTACTTC.

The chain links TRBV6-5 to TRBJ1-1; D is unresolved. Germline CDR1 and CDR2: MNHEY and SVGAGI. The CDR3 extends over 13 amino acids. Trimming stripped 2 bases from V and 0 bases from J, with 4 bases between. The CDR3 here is CASSYRVNTEAFF. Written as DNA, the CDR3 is TGTGCCAGCAGTTACCGCGTGAACACTGAAGCTTTCTTT.

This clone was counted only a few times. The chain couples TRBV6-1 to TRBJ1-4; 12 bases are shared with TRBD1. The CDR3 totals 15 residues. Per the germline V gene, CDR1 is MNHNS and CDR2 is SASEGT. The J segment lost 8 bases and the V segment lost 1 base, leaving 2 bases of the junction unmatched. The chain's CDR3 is CASSEDGTGGEKLFF. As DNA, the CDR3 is TGTGCCAGCAGTGAAGACGGGACAGGGGGCGAAAAACTGTTTTTT.

The CDR3 sequence: CASSTGTAYGYTF. CDR3 DNA sequence: TGTGCCAGCAGTACCGGGACGGCCTATGGCTACACCTTC. V and J are TRBV7-8 and TRBJ1-2; TRBD1 is a possible D gene (5 bases). The V and J ends lost 6 bases and 4 bases respectively, with 12 bases between them. Germline-derived CDR1 and CDR2 are SGHVS and FQNEAQ. The CDR3 extends over 13 amino acids.

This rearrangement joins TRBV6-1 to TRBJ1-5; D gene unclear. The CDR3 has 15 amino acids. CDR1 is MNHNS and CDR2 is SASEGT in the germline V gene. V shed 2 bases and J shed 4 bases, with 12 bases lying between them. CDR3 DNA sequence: TGTGCCAGCAGTGAAATAAGTGGGTGGAATCAGCCCCAGCATTTT. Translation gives CASSEISGWNQPQHF.

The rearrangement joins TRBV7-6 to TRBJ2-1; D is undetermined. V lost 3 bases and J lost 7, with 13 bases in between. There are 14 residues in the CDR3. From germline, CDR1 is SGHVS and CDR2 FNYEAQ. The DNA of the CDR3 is TGTGCCAGCAGCTTCCCCGGGCTGATAAATGAGCAGTTCTTC. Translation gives CASSFPGLINEQFF.

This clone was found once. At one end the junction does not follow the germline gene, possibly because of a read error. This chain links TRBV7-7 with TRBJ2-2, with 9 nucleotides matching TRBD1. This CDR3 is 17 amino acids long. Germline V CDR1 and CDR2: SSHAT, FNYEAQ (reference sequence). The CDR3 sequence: CASSRSVRTGVTGELFF. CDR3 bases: TGTGCTAGCAGCCGATCTGTAAGGACAGGGGTCACCGGGGAGCTGTTTTTT.

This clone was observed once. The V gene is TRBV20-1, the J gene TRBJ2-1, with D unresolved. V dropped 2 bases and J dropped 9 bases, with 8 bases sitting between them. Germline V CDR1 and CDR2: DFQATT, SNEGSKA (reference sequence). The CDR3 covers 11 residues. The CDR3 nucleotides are TGCAGTGCTAGAAACGGCGGTGAGCAGTTCTTC. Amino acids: CSARNGGEQFF.

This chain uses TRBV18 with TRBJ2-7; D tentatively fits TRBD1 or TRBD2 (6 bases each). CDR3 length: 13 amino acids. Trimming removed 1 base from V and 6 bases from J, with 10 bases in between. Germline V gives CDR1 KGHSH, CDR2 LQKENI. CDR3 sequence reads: CASSPLGGVEQYF. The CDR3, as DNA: TGTGCCAGCTCACCACTGGGGGGCGTCGAGCAGTACTTC.

The CDR3 reads CASSLSRWEYTGELFF. The CDR3 DNA reads TGTGCCAGCAGCTTGTCCAGGTGGGAGTACACCGGGGAGCTGTTTTTT. This chain links TRBV5-4 with TRBJ2-2, with D perhaps TRBD2 (5 bases). The germline CDR1 and CDR2 sequences are SGHNT and YYREEE (reference sequence). The CDR3 loop spans 16 amino acids. Trimming left V 1 base short and J 3 bases short, with 13 bases between. The full variable domain, completed using reference TRBV5-4 and TRBJ2-2, is ETGVTQSPTHLIKTRGQQVTLRCSSQSGHNTVSWYQQALGQGPQFIFQYYREEENGRGNFPPRFSGLQFPNYSSELNVNALELDDSALYLCASSLSRWEYTGELFFGEGSRLTVL.

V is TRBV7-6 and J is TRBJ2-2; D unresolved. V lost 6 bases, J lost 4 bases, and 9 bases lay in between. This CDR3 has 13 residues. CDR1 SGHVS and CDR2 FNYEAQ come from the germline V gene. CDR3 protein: CASRPSSTGELFF. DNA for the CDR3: TGTGCCAGCAGGCCCTCTAGCACCGGGGAGCTGTTTTTT.

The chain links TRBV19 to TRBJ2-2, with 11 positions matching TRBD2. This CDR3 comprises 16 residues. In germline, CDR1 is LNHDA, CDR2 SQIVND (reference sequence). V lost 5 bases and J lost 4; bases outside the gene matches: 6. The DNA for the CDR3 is TGTGCCAGTAGTTTACTAGCGGGAGCCGGCACCGGGGAGCTGTTTTTT. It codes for CASSLLAGAGTGELFF.

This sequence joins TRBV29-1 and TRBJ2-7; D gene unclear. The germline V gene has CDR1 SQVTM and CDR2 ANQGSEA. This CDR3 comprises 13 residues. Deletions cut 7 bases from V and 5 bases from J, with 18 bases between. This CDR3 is CSAATTYVDEQYF. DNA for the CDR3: TGCAGCGCTGCTACCACTTACGTCGACGAGCAGTACTTC.

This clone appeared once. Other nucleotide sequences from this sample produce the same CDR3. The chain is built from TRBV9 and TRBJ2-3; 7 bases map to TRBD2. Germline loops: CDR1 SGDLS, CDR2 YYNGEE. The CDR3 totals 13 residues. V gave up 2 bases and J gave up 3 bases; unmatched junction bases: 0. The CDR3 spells CASSVGGTDTQYF. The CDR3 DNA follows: TGTGCCAGCAGCGTGGGGGGGACAGATACGCAGTATTTT.